This is a list of T cell receptor beta chains from one sample in a study of radiotherapy plus CTLA-4 blockade in lung cancer. Produced via immunoSEQ multiplex PCR; TCRdb's table is partial and in-frame only. Here the sample spans roughly 130,000 clones, about 87% being singletons. This material consisted of peripheral blood, taken from a patient treated with radiotherapy plus ipilimumab. These TCRs come from a human donor with non-small cell lung cancer that progressed on radiotherapy plus ipilimumab. Both conserved end residues are part of each CDR3. D genes are given only for firm matches. The size field is filled for only some rows; it gives once, few, many or a size class.

D | J | size | V | CDR3 | DNA
- | TRBJ1-3 | once | TRBV10-3 | CAISWDITGNTIYF | TGTGCCATCAGTTGGGACATTACTGGAAACACCATATATTTT
TRBD1 | TRBJ1-1 | - | TRBV2 | CASRADRVDTEAFF | TGTGCCAGCAGAGCCGACAGGGTGGACACTGAAGCTTTCTTT
- | TRBJ2-2 | once | TRBV9 | CASSVSAGTNTGELFF | TGTGCCAGCAGCGTATCGGCGGGGACGAACACCGGGGAGCTGTTTTTT
TRBD1 | TRBJ2-7 | once | TRBV7-8 | CASSIGQGSYEQYF | TGTGCCAGCAGCATCGGACAGGGCTCCTACGAGCAGTACTTC
- | TRBJ2-7 | - | TRBV9 | CASSATGTSYEQYF | TGTGCCAGCAGCGCGACCGGGACCTCCTACGAGCAGTACTTC
- | TRBJ1-2 | few | TRBV21-1 | CACQRPGQPLRAYGYTF | TGTGCCTGCCAACGACCGGGACAGCCCCTTAGGGCCTATGGCTACACCTTC
- | TRBJ1-5 | - | TRBV7-9 | CASSETGGPQHF | TGTGCCAGCAGCGAGACGGGCGGGCCCCAGCATTTT
- | TRBJ1-1 | - | TRBV4-2 | CASSQDVGPTEAFF | TGTGCCAGCAGCCAAGATGTGGGACCCACTGAAGCTTTCTTT
- | TRBJ1-1 | few | TRBV7-9 | CASSLEGLATEAFF | TGTGCCAGCAGCTTAGAAGGATTGGCCACTGAAGCTTTCTTT
- | TRBJ2-2 | - | TRBV18 | CASSKLLIDTGELFF | TGTGCCAGCTCAAAGTTGTTGATTGACACCGGGGAGCTGTTTTTT
TRBD1 | TRBJ1-4 | - | TRBV6-1 | CASSDMTGGKEKLFF | TGTGCCAGCAGTGATATGACAGGGGGCAAAGAAAAACTGTTTTTT
TRBD1 | TRBJ2-7 | once | TRBV7-9 | CASSSNPRTGLSYEQYF | TGTGCCAGCAGCTCCAACCCACGGACAGGCCTCTCCTACGAGCAGTACTTC
- | TRBJ2-7 | - | TRBV9 | CASSSGLGPTYEQYF | TGTGCCAGCAGCTCCGGACTCGGCCCTACCTACGAGCAGTACTTC
- | TRBJ1-2 | - | TRBV28 | CASSFTLGTNGYTF | TGTGCCAGCAGTTTTACCCTGGGGACTAATGGCTACACCTTC
TRBD2 | TRBJ2-1 | - | TRBV5-6 | CASSLGAGAYEQFF | TGTGCCAGCAGCTTGGGGGCGGGAGCGTATGAGCAGTTCTTC
- | TRBJ1-2 | - | TRBV5-1 | CASRTQAGAGGYTF | TGCGCCAGCAGAACCCAGGCGGGAGCGGGTGGCTACACCTTC
- | TRBJ2-6 | - | TRBV2 | CASRPVLSGANVLTF | TGTGCCAGCAGACCCGTCCTCTCTGGGGCCAACGTCCTGACTTTC
- | TRBJ2-7 | - | TRBV11-3 | CASSLAETYEQYF | TGTGCCAGCAGCTTAGCCGAAACCTACGAGCAGTACTTC
TRBD1 | TRBJ2-5 | once | TRBV5-4 | CASSYALLGTAETQYF | TGTGCCAGCAGCTACGCCCTCCTCGGGACAGCAGAGACCCAGTACTTC
TRBD2 | TRBJ2-3 | - | TRBV6-6 | CASSFSESSGLGQYF | TGTGCCAGCAGTTTCTCAGAGAGTAGCGGGCTTGGGCAGTATTTT
- | TRBJ1-4 | - | TRBV29-1 | CSVEGGGLGEKLFF | TGCAGCGTTGAGGGCGGGGGGCTAGGAGAAAAACTGTTTTTT
- | TRBJ2-1 | - | TRBV21-1 | CASSKVGTASGYNEQFF | TGTGCCAGCAGCAAAGTTGGGACCGCCTCGGGGTACAATGAGCAGTTCTTC
- | TRBJ1-2 | - | TRBV9 | CASSSLGSGGSYGYTF | TGTGCCAGCAGTTCGTTAGGGTCGGGGGGCTCCTATGGCTACACCTTC
- | TRBJ2-3 | - | TRBV5-6 | CASSLASGTDTQYF | TGTGCCAGCAGCTTGGCTTCTGGCACAGATACGCAGTATTTT
- | TRBJ2-7 | - | TRBV6-5 | CASSYSGEDEQYF | TGTGCCAGCAGTTACTCAGGAGAGGACGAGCAGTACTTC
- | TRBJ1-1 | - | TRBV6-6 | CASSSQDLNTEAFF | TGTGCCAGCAGTTCGCAGGACCTGAACACTGAAGCTTTCTTT
- | TRBJ1-1 | - | TRBV4-2 | CASSQVWQRVQTSEAFF | TGTGCCAGCAGCCAAGTCTGGCAGAGAGTACAGACGTCAGAAGCTTTCTTT
- | TRBJ1-1 | - | TRBV19 | CASSPTPRWAEAFF | TGTGCCAGTAGTCCGACCCCACGGTGGGCTGAAGCTTTCTTT
- | TRBJ2-7 | - | TRBV23-1 | CASSHLSYEQYF | TGCGCCAGCAGTCACCTGTCCTACGAGCAGTACTTC
TRBD1 | TRBJ1-1 | - | TRBV5-8 | CASSLLPGQGASHTEAFF | TGTGCCAGCAGCTTGTTGCCCGGACAGGGGGCCTCTCACACTGAAGCTTTCTTT
TRBD1 | TRBJ2-7 | - | TRBV2 | CASNGQGTYEQYF | TGTGCCAGCAATGGACAGGGGACCTACGAGCAGTACTTC
- | TRBJ1-1 | - | TRBV2 | CASTGAGGGTEAFF | TGTGCCAGCACGGGGGCTGGAGGCGGCACTGAAGCTTTCTTT
TRBD1 | TRBJ1-2 | - | TRBV30 | CAWSVPDRESYGYTF | TGTGCCTGGAGTGTACCCGACAGGGAGTCCTATGGCTACACCTTC
- | TRBJ1-1 | - | TRBV29-1 | CSVCGGSNTEAFF | TGCAGCGTTTGCGGGGGCTCGAACACTGAAGCTTTCTTT
- | TRBJ1-2 | - | TRBV11-2 | CASSFRASYGYTF | TGTGCCAGCAGCTTTAGGGCTTCCTATGGCTACACCTTC
- | TRBJ1-5 | - | TRBV30 | CAWSVQGNQPQHF | TGTGCCTGGAGTGTACAGGGCAATCAGCCCCAGCATTTT
- | TRBJ2-7 | - | TRBV15 | CATSRGGSYEQYF | TGTGCCACCAGCAGAGGGGGGTCCTACGAGCAGTACTTC
- | TRBJ1-5 | - | TRBV10-3 | CAISEPGLQQPQHF | TGTGCCATCAGTGAGCCGGGGTTGCAGCAGCCCCAGCATTTT
TRBD2 | TRBJ2-1 | few | TRBV10-3 | CAINSGSIINEQFF | TGTGCCATCAACAGCGGGAGCATAATCAATGAGCAGTTCTTC
TRBD1 | TRBJ2-5 | - | TRBV5-4 | CASSLRQGVQETQYF | TGTGCCAGCAGCTTACGGCAGGGGGTCCAAGAGACCCAGTACTTC
TRBD2 | TRBJ2-1 | few | TRBV6-5 | CASSLASGHYNEQFF | TGTGCCAGCAGTTTGGCTAGCGGCCACTACAATGAGCAGTTCTTC
- | TRBJ1-2 | - | TRBV4-1 | CASSQEDRNYGYTF | TGCGCCAGCAGCCAAGAAGACAGGAACTATGGCTACACCTTC
TRBD1 | TRBJ2-5 | - | TRBV11-2 | CASSLDRRQGAETQYF | TGTGCCAGCAGCTTAGATAGGCGACAGGGGGCAGAGACCCAGTACTTC
- | TRBJ2-7 | - | TRBV6-6 | CASSYGLTGTPQQYF | TGTGCCAGCAGTTACGGGCTAACCGGGACACCGCAGCAGTACTTC
- | TRBJ2-5 | - | TRBV6-1 | CASSEVSGQRKRVMLETQYF | TGTGCCAGCAGTGAAGTATCAGGACAGCGAAAAAGGGTTATGCTTGAGACCCAGTACTTC
TRBD1 | TRBJ1-2 | - | TRBV19 | CASADRLYGYTF | TGTGCCTCTGCGGACAGGCTCTATGGCTACACCTTC
- | TRBJ1-1 | - | TRBV5-1 | CASSLEGFQEAFF | TGCGCCAGCAGCTTGGAAGGGTTTCAAGAAGCTTTCTTT
TRBD2 | TRBJ2-3 | - | TRBV29-1 | CSVAGQREASGDTQYF | TGCAGCGTTGCGGGCCAGCGGGAGGCGAGCGGGGATACGCAGTATTTT
TRBD2 | TRBJ2-1 | - | TRBV29-1 | CSVLIPLGLVNEQFF | TGCAGCGTTCTCATCCCACTCGGACTAGTCAATGAGCAGTTCTTC
- | TRBJ1-4 | - | TRBV7-8 | CASSSLGGGMQKLFF | TGTGCCAGCAGCTCCCTAGGCGGAGGAATGCAAAAACTGTTTTTT
- | TRBJ2-7 | - | TRBV7-9 | CASSLNGQELHEQYF | TGTGCCAGCAGCTTAAACGGTCAAGAGCTCCACGAGCAGTACTTC